This T cell receptor beta chain was retrieved from a study of T cell repertoires in cytomegalovirus infection. Overall study: Indications came from public TCR beta signatures; they pointed to CMV infection and to a matching HLA type.

Study-level points and caveats: The ex vivo response was dominated by HLA-C-restricted CMV-specific TCR beta clonotypes. Of the TCR beta families, the public ones yielded a cumulative frequency that identified carriers of CMV plus the relevant HLA.

MiXCR, applied by TCRdb to the reads, yields one record per CDR3 protein. The sample holds about 300,000 distinct CDR3 sequences, about 8.8% seen once. The CDR3 is made up of 11 amino acids. The V end was cut by 7 bases, the J end by 5 bases, with 8 bases between. CDR1 and CDR2 from the germline V gene are MNHEY and SVGAGI. In this sample, this clonotype turned up many times. Antigen: not known. The receptor's source is a human donor in good health (CMV status not recorded). Some clones in this sample may be carry-over from other donors' samples. The chain has TRBV6-5 and TRBJ1-2, with D uncertain. Specimen: PBMCs. This chain's CDR3 is CASTNGYGYTF. DNA of the CDR3: TGTGCCAGCACAAACGGATATGGCTACACCTTC.